This record looks at one T cell receptor (beta chain) sequence and its context. What it binds is unknown. The data derive from a study of radiation and T cells in renal cell carcinoma. Study-level findings and limits: Top tumor clonotypes rose in blood 2 weeks post-radiation, then contracted.

Libraries were prepared by immunoSEQ multiplex PCR; TCRdb keeps only in-frame clonotypes and omits some of them. Of roughly 150,000 clones detected, 87% appear once; the ten largest clones hold under 15%. As for time point: blood 2 weeks post-SBRT. The sample's treatment: 15 Gy SBRT to primary tumor, nephrectomy 4 weeks later. This sample comprised blood, obtained from a patient whose treatment included radiotherapy and nephrectomy. The receptor's source is a woman aged 50 to 65 with renal cell carcinoma.

DNA for the CDR3: TGTGCCAGCAGCTTAGGGACAGGGGACCCTCGGCGGGGCTACACCTTC. It encodes CASSLGTGDPRRGYTF. The chain employs TRBV7-8 and TRBJ1-2; TRBD1 aligns across 9 bases. J was trimmed by 8 bases and V by 1 base; bases with no gene match: 11. Germline lookup yields CDR1 SGHVS and CDR2 FQNEAQ. CDR3 length: 16 amino acids.